A single sample gave rise to the 27 T cell receptor beta chains below, sequenced in a study of shared clonotypes between healthy human individuals. Assay used: immunoSEQ multiplex PCR; TCRdb lists only in-frame clones, some missing. This sample carries 2 million to 2.5 million clones, under 95% of them seen once, and the ten largest clones take 0.37%. Material for sequencing was naive CD4+ T cells from PBMCs. Subset reported: CD45RA+ positively selected. The receptors were gathered from a young man in good health. Some clones in this sample may be carry-over from other donors' samples.

The J gene is TRBJ1-3, the V gene TRBV7-9, with TRBD1 as a possible D gene (6 bases). The germline CDR1 and CDR2 sequences are SEHNR and FQNEAQ (reference sequence). Trimming took off 1 base at V and 1 base at J, with 17 bases between the two ends. The CDR3 covers 18 residues. In DNA form, the CDR3 reads TGTGCCAGCAGCTTAGGGTTGGGGGACACCGGATCTGGAAACACCATATATTTT. It encodes CASSLGLGDTGSGNTIYF.

The J gene is TRBJ2-1, the V gene TRBV6-6; D remains ambiguous. Between the trimmed V and J ends, which lost 6 bases and 10 bases, there was a span of 10 bases. The germline V gene has CDR1 MNHNY and CDR2 SVGAGI (reference sequence). CDR3 size: 11 residues. The CDR3 protein is CASRTRREQFF. As DNA, the CDR3 is TGTGCCAGCAGGACCAGGAGAGAGCAGTTCTTC.

The J gene is TRBJ2-5, the V gene TRBV6-5, with 10 bases fitting TRBD2. Germline CDR1 is MNHEY and CDR2 is SVGAGI. The CDR3 runs to 15 residues. With V trimmed by 6 bases and J by 5 bases, 9 bases remained unmatched. CDR3 region: CASRTSGTGWETQYF. The CDR3 nucleotides are TGTGCCAGCAGAACTAGCGGGACGGGGTGGGAGACCCAGTACTTC.

This chain joins TRBV11-2 and TRBJ2-7; 8 nucleotides align to TRBD2. Germline-derived CDR1 and CDR2 are SGHAT and FQNNGV. V shed 4 bases, J shed 0 bases, and the junction held 14 bases outside the gene matches. The CDR3 covers 18 residues. The DNA for the CDR3 is TGTGCCAGCAGCTGGGACCGACTAGCGCCCGAATTCTCCTACGAGCAGTACTTC. It specifies CASSWDRLAPEFSYEQYF.

The rearrangement links TRBV6-1 to TRBJ1-2; 9 positions match TRBD1. Germline CDR1 reads MNHNS; CDR2 reads SASEGT. The V gene end was trimmed by 11 bases and the J gene end by 0 bases; junction bases not matched to a gene: 4. This CDR3 is built from 13 residues. The CDR3 here is CAGRTGANYGYTF. In DNA, the CDR3 is TGTGCCGGTCGGACAGGGGCTAACTATGGCTACACCTTC.

The chain recombines TRBV9 with TRBJ1-1; D gene ambiguous. CDR3 size: 13 residues. Germline CDR1 SGDLS, CDR2 YYNGEE. Trimming left V 3 bases short and J 1 base short, with 7 bases between. CDR3: CASSEAPNTEAFF. CDR3 DNA: TGTGCCAGCAGCGAGGCCCCGAACACTGAAGCTTTCTTT.

The rearrangement joins TRBV19 to TRBJ1-1, with TRBD1 identical over 7 bases. This CDR3 contains 14 residues. Unmatched junction bases numbered 5, after V lost 7 bases and J lost 0 bases. The germline V gene encodes CDR1 LNHDA and CDR2 SQIVND (reference sequence). CDR3: CASKQGVMNTEAFF. For the CDR3, the DNA is TGTGCCAGTAAGCAGGGGGTGATGAACACTGAAGCTTTCTTT. Supplemented by reference TRBV19 and TRBJ1-1, the full variable domain reads DGGITQSPKYLFRKEGQNVTLSCEQNLNHDAMYWYRQDPGQGLRLIYYSQIVNDFQKGDIAEGYSVSREKKESFPLTVTSAQKNPTAFYLCASKQGVMNTEAFFGQGTRLTVV.

This chain links TRBV9 with TRBJ1-4; a weak D match, TRBD1 (6 bases). This CDR3 has 16 residues. V lost 4 bases to trimming and J lost 4 bases, with 17 bases between them. Per germline, CDR1 SGDLS and CDR2 YYNGEE. CDR3 DNA sequence: TGTGCCAGCAGCACACGCGGGGGCACCATTAATGAAAAACTGTTTTTT. It codes for CASSTRGGTINEKLFF.

Points on this clone: Other nucleotide sequences from this sample produce the same CDR3. The V and J genes are TRBV7-8 and TRBJ1-2, with 7 bases that match TRBD1. V lost 5 bases, J lost 3 bases, and 3 bases stayed unmatched. The CDR3 sequence is 13 residues long. The germline CDR1 and CDR2 sequences are SGHVS and FQNEAQ. CDR3 amino acids: CASSPDRDYGYTF. CDR3 DNA: TGTGCCAGCAGCCCAGACAGGGACTATGGCTACACCTTC.

The rearrangement joins TRBV5-1 to TRBJ2-3; 8 nucleotides match TRBD2. In germline, CDR1 is SGHRS, CDR2 YFSETQ. V lost 4 bases and J lost 5; bases outside the gene matches: 9. This CDR3 has 15 amino acids. CDR3 amino acids: CASSTDGRAQDTQYF. In nucleotides, the CDR3 is TGCGCCAGCAGCACAGACGGGAGGGCCCAAGATACGCAGTATTTT.

This sequence joins TRBV5-1 and TRBJ1-4, with a possible D match to TRBD1 (6 bases). The V gene's germline CDR1 is SGHRS and CDR2 YFSETQ. The CDR3 sequence is 16 residues long. Trimming cost V 2 bases and J 8 bases, with 19 bases left between them. CDR3 bases: TGCGCCAGCAGCTTCCCCCCGGGACAACCAAAGGAAAAACTGTTTTTT. Translation gives CASSFPPGQPKEKLFF.

The V gene is TRBV2, the J gene TRBJ2-5, with D perhaps TRBD1 or TRBD2 (5 bases each). Per the germline V gene, CDR1 is SNHLY and CDR2 is FYNNEI. Trimming shortened V by 5 bases and J by 1 base, and 8 bases separated the two germline ends. This CDR3 region has 13 residues. The CDR3 DNA is TGTGCCAGCAGTCCGGGGCTCCAAGAGACCCAGTACTTC. It specifies CASSPGLQETQYF.

V is TRBV11-1 and J is TRBJ1-1, with 9 bases matching TRBD1. V shed 4 bases, J shed 5 bases, and the junction held 11 bases outside the gene matches. Germline V gives CDR1 SGHAT, CDR2 FQDESV (reference sequence). The CDR3 has 16 residues. CDR3 residues: CASSSLTGGRRTEAFF. The CDR3 DNA follows: TGTGCCAGCAGCTCCCTGACAGGGGGGAGAAGAACTGAAGCTTTCTTT.

V gene TRBV4-1 combines with J gene TRBJ1-4; tentatively, D is TRBD1 (6 bases). V gave up 0 bases and J gave up 0 bases, with 11 bases separating them. The CDR3 is 17 residues long. Germline V CDR1 and CDR2: MGHRA, YSYEKL. In nucleotides, the CDR3 is TGCGCCAGCAGCCAAGAAAGGGGGGTAGCAACTAATGAAAAACTGTTTTTT. It codes for CASSQERGVATNEKLFF.

A remark on this clone: The CDR3 does not close with the conserved phenylalanine or tryptophan, likely indicating a read error. This chain links TRBV19 with TRBJ1-2, with D maybe TRBD1 (6 bases). This CDR3 region has 15 residues. Germline CDR1 is LNHDA and CDR2 is SQIVND (reference sequence). V was shortened by 4 bases and J by 6 bases, with 18 bases between the two germline ends. The CDR3 DNA follows: TGTGCCAGTAGTAATCTTGCCAGGGGAGGCGATGGCTACACCCTC. Translating it yields CASSNLARGGDGYTL.

The gene calls are TRBV7-6 and TRBJ2-5; 7 positions agree with TRBD2. The CDR3 sequence is 15 residues long. V dropped 0 bases and J dropped 5; count of bases not matched to a gene: 6. Germline-derived CDR1 and CDR2 are SGHVS and FNYEAQ. CDR3 sequence: CASSLAWEGRETQYF. CDR3 in DNA: TGTGCCAGCAGCTTAGCGTGGGAGGGCCGTGAGACCCAGTACTTC.

The chain combines TRBV5-1 with TRBJ2-3, with 10 bases fitting TRBD2. The V and J ends lost 1 base and 2 bases, in that order; junction bases with no gene match: 4. The CDR3 loop spans 16 amino acids. CDR1 is SGHRS and CDR2 is YFSETQ in the germline V gene. The CDR3 here is CASSLPSGRSTDTQYF. Written as DNA, the CDR3 is TGCGCCAGCAGCTTGCCTAGCGGGAGATCCACAGATACGCAGTATTTT.

The chain employs TRBV5-4 and TRBJ2-7, with 14 positions matching TRBD2. In germline, CDR1 is SGHNT, CDR2 YYREEE (reference sequence). Trimming took 0 bases from V and 3 from J; bases not matched to a gene: 5. The CDR3 is 17 residues long. The CDR3 sequence is CASSLGGTSGSLYEQYF. Written as DNA, the CDR3 is TGTGCCAGCAGCTTGGGCGGGACTAGCGGGAGTCTCTACGAGCAGTACTTC. The full variable domain, rest sourced from reference TRBV5-4 and TRBJ2-7, is ETGVTQSPTHLIKTRGQQVTLRCSSQSGHNTVSWYQQALGQGPQFIFQYYREEENGRGNFPPRFSGLQFPNYSSELNVNALELDDSALYLCASSLGGTSGSLYEQYFGPGTRLTVT.

The chain couples TRBV4-2 to TRBJ2-6, with D maybe TRBD2 (6 bases). V dropped 0 bases and J dropped 0 bases, with 12 bases sitting between them. CDR1 is LGHNA and CDR2 is YNFKEQ in the germline V gene. This CDR3 has 18 residues. The CDR3 DNA reads as TGTGCCAGCAGCCAAGATGGAGGGGCCAGCTCTGGGGCCAACGTCCTGACTTTC. Translation: CASSQDGGASSGANVLTF.

This CDR3 reads CASKPGLSTEAFF. The CDR3 DNA follows: TGTGCCAGCAAGCCAGGGTTGTCCACTGAAGCTTTCTTT. The chain joins TRBV28 to TRBJ1-1; weak D call: TRBD1 (5 bases). Germline V CDR1 and CDR2: MDHEN, SYDVKM. Between the trimmed V and J ends, which lost 7 bases and 4 bases, there was a span of 13 bases. The CDR3 loop spans 13 amino acids.

The V and J genes are TRBV7-2 and TRBJ2-1; TRBD2 agrees at 7 bases. The germline V gene has CDR1 SGHTA and CDR2 FQGNSA. This CDR3 comprises 13 residues. The V segment lost 1 base and the J segment 10 bases; nucleotides outside the gene matches: 4. CDR3 protein: CASSLGLAREQFF. Here the CDR3 DNA reads TGTGCCAGCAGCTTAGGACTAGCTCGGGAGCAGTTCTTC.

V is TRBV7-9 and J is TRBJ1-2, with TRBD1 matching over 7 bases. The CDR3 extends over 14 amino acids. After removal of 2 bases from V and 8 bases from J, the junction contained 8 bases not matched to a gene. CDR1 is SEHNR and CDR2 is FQNEAQ in the germline V gene (reference sequence). CDR3 sequence: CASSLTGQESGYTF. As DNA, the CDR3 is TGTGCCAGCAGCTTAACCGGACAGGAGTCGGGCTACACCTTC.

The chain has TRBV19 and TRBJ2-6; TRBD1 aligns across 9 bases. Germline values: CDR1 LNHDA, CDR2 SQIVND (reference sequence). The CDR3 has 18 amino acids. With V trimmed by 3 bases and J by 0 bases, 6 bases remained unmatched. Here the CDR3 reads CASSMGGDRASGANVLTF. Here the CDR3 DNA reads TGTGCCAGTAGTATGGGGGGGGACAGGGCCTCTGGGGCCAACGTCCTGACTTTC.

This chain joins TRBV7-3 and TRBJ2-6; no definite D call. From germline, CDR1 is SGHTA and CDR2 FQGTGA. Trimming took 5 bases from V and 0 from J, leaving 14 bases between them. The CDR3 contains 17 residues. The CDR3: CASSLGVRGSGANVLTF. DNA for the CDR3: TGTGCCAGCAGCCTTGGGGTCCGCGGCTCTGGGGCCAACGTCCTGACTTTC.

The gene calls are TRBV14 and TRBJ2-7; D is ambiguous. The CDR3 is 15 amino acids. V lost 4 bases, J lost 3 bases, and 16 bases lay in between. Germline loops: CDR1 SGHDN, CDR2 FVKESK. The DNA for the CDR3 is TGTGCCAGCAGCCGGGCGCAGGTCAGCTACTACGAGCAGTACTTC. It yields the protein CASSRAQVSYYEQYF.

The chain uses TRBV28 and TRBJ2-7; D ambiguous. This CDR3 has 14 amino acids. V shed 2 bases and J shed 6 bases, with 14 bases lying between them. CDR1 is MDHEN, CDR2 SYDVKM, per germline. CDR3 sequence: CASSLGTPTAEQYF. Here the CDR3 DNA reads TGTGCCAGCAGTTTAGGTACCCCGACCGCCGAGCAGTACTTC.

The chain has TRBV7-9 and TRBJ2-5, with D tentatively TRBD1 (5 bases). V lost 4 bases to trimming and J lost 3 bases, with 18 bases between them. This CDR3 is 16 amino acids long. Looked up from germline, CDR1 is SEHNR and CDR2 is FQNEAQ (reference sequence). The CDR3 DNA is TGTGCCAGCAGCTCTCCGCGGACAAAAGTGGAAGAGACCCAGTACTTC. This translates into CASSSPRTKVEETQYF.